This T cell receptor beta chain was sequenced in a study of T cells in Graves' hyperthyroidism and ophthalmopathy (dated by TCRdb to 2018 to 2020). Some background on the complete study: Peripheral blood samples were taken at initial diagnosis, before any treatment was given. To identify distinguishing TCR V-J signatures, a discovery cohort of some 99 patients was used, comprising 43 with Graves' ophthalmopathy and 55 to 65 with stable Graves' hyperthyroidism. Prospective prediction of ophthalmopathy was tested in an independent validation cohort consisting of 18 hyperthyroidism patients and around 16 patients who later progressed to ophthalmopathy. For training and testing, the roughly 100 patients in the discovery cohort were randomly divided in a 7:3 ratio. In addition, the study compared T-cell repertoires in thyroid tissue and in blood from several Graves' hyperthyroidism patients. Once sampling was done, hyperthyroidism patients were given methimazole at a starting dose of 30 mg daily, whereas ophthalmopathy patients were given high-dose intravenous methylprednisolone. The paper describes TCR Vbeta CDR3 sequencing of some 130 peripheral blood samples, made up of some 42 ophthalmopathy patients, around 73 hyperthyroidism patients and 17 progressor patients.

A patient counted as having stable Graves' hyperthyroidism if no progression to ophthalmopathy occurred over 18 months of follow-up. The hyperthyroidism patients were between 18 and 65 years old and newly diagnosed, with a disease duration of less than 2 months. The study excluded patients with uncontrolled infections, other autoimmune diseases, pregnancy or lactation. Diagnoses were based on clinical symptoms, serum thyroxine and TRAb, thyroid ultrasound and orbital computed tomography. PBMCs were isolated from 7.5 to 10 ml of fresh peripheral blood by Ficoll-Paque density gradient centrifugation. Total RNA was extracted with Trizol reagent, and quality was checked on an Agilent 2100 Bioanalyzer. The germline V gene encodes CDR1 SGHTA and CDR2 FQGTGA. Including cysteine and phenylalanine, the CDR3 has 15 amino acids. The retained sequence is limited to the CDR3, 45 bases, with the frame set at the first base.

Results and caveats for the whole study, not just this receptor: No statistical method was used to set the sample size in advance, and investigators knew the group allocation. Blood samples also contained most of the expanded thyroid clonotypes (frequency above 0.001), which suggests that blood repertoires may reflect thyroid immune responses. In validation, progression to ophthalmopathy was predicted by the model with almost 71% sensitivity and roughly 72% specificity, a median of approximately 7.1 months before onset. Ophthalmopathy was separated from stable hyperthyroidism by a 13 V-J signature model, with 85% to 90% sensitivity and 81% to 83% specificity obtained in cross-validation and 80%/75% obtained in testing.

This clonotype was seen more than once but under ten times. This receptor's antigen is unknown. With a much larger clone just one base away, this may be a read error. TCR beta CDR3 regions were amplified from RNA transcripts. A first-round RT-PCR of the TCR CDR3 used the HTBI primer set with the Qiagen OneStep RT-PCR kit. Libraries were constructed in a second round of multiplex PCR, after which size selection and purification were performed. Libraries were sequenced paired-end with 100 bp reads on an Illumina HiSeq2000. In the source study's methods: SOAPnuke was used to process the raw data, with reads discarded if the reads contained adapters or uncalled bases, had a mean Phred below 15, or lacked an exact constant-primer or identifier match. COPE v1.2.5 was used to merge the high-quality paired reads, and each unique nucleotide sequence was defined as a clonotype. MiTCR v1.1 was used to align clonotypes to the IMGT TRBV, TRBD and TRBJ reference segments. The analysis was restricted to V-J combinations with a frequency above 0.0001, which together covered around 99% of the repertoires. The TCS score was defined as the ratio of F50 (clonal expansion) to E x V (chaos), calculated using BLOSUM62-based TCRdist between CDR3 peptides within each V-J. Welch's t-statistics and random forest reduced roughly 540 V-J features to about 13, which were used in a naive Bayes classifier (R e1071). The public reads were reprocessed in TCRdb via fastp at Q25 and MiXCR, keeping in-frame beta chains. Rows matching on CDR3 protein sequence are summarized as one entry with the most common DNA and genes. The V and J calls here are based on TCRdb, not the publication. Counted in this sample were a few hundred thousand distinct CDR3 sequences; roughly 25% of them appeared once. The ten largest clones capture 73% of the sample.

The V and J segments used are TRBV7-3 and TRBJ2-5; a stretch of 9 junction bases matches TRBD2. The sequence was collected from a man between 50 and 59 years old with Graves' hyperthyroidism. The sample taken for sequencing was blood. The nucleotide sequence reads TGTGCCGGCAGCTTAATGGCGGGAGGGAAAGAGACCCAGTACTTC. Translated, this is CAGSLMAGGKETQYF.